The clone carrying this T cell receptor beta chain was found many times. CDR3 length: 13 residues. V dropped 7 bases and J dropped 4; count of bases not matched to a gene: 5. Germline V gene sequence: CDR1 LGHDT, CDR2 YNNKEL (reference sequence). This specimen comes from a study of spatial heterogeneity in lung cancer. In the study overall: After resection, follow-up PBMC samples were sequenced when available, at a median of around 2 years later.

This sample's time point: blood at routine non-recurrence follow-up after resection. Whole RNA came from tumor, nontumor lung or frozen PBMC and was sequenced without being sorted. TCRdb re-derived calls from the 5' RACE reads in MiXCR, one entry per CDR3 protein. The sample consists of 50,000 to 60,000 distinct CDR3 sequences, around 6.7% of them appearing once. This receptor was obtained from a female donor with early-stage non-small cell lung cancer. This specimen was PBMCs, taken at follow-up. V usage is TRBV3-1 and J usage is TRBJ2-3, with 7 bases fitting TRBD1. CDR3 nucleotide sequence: TGTGCCAGCACAAACAGGGGCGCAGATACGCAGTATTTT. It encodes CASTNRGADTQYF.